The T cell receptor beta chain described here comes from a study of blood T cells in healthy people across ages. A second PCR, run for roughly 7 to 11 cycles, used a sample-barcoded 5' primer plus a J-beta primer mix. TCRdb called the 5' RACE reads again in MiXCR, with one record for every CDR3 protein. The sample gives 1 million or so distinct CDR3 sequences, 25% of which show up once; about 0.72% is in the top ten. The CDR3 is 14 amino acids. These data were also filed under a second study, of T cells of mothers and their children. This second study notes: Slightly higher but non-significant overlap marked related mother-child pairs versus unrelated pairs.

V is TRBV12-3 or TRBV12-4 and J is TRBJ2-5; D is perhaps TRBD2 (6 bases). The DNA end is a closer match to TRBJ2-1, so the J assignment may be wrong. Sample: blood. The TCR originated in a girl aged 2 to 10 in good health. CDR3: CATKRDSQNNEQFF. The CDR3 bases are TGTGCCACTAAACGGGACTCTCAAAACAATGAGCAGTTCTTC.